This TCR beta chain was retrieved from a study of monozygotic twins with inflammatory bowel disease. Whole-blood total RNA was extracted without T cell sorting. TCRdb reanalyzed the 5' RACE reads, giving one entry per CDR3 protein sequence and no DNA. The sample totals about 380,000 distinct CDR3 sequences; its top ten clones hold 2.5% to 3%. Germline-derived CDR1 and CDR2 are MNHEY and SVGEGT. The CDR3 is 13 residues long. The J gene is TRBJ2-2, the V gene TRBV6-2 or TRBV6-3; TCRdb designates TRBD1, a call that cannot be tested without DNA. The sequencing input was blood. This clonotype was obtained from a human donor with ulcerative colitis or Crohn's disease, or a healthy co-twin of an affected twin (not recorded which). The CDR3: CASKQGITGELFF.